One and the same sample provided the 20 T cell receptor beta chains below, sequenced in a study of control samples from healthy donors and cancer patients. Clones were sequenced by immunoSEQ multiplex PCR, and TCRdb holds only the in-frame ones, with some missing. This sample has around 12,000 clones, with approximately 93% found just once. The sequencing input was PBMCs. The receptors stem from a man older than 75 with lung cancer.

CDR3 sequence: CASSQGTGEQPQHF. The CDR3, as DNA: TGCGCCAGCAGCCAAGGGACAGGGGAGCAGCCCCAGCATTTT. The chain has TRBV4-1 and TRBJ1-5; 9 bases are shared with TRBD1. Losses at the gene ends were 1 base for V and 7 bases for J; bases not matched to a gene: 2. CDR1 is MGHRA, CDR2 YSYEKL, per germline. CDR3 length: 14 residues.

The rearrangement uses TRBV5-1 and TRBJ1-1; D not resolved. The germline V and J ends were trimmed by 2 bases and 5 bases, with 16 bases remaining between them. Germline CDR1 and CDR2: SGHRS and YFSETQ. The CDR3 is 15 amino acids. The CDR3 is CASSLLSSPETEAFF. CDR3 nucleotides: TGCGCCAGCAGCTTACTAAGCTCTCCTGAGACTGAAGCTTTCTTT.

The rearrangement uses TRBV19 and TRBJ1-5; tentatively, D is TRBD1 (6 bases). Germline CDR1 and CDR2: LNHDA and SQIVND (reference sequence). Between the trimmed V and J ends, which lost 1 base and 6 bases, there was a span of 19 bases. The CDR3 consists of 17 residues. CDR3 nucleotide sequence: TGTGCCAGTAGTATAGCCGGGACATCCCTTGAAGGTCAGCCCCAGCATTTT. Encoded protein: CASSIAGTSLEGQPQHF.

V gene TRBV5-1 combines with J gene TRBJ1-4, with D unclear. The V end lost 5 bases, the J end lost 0 bases, and 17 bases lay between the germline ends. The CDR3 length is 17 residues. Germline V lookup: CDR1 SGHRS, CDR2 YFSETQ. In nucleotides, the CDR3 is TGCGCCAGCAGTTCCACAGCAGGCTCTGCAACTAATGAAAAACTGTTTTTT. This sequence encodes CASSSTAGSATNEKLFF.

This clone was observed once. The V call is TRBV24-1, the J call TRBJ1-2; D unresolved. Trimming shortened V by 4 bases and J by 7 bases, and 9 bases separated the two germline ends. Germline V lookup: CDR1 KGHDR, CDR2 SFDVKD. The CDR3 totals 12 residues. The CDR3 DNA follows: TGTGCCACCAGTGACCTGGGAGGTGGCTACACCTTC. It translates to CATSDLGGGYTF.

The gene calls are TRBV7-9 and TRBJ1-1; D is perhaps TRBD1 (6 bases). CDR3 length: 16 residues. Trimming shortened V by 3 bases and J by 3 bases, and 17 bases separated the two germline ends. From germline, CDR1 is SEHNR and CDR2 FQNEAQ (reference sequence). The CDR3 is CASSFVGGPGDTEAFF. The CDR3 DNA reads TGTGCCAGCAGCTTCGTGGGGGGGCCTGGGGACACTGAAGCTTTCTTT.

The rearrangement joins TRBV29-1 to TRBJ2-3, with D perhaps matching TRBD1 (6 bases). This CDR3 spans 14 amino acids. V was cut by 6 bases and J by 1 base, with 14 bases left in between. Looked up from germline, CDR1 is SQVTM and CDR2 is ANQGSEA. The CDR3 sequence is CSVGAARGTDTQYF. The CDR3 DNA is TGCAGCGTGGGGGCCGCCCGGGGCACAGATACGCAGTATTTT.

The chain has TRBV9 and TRBJ2-2; D not certain. The V end was cut by 0 bases, the J end by 5 bases, with 2 bases between. This CDR3 spans 12 amino acids. Germline V gene lookup returns CDR1 SGDLS and CDR2 YYNGEE. CDR3: CASSVETGELFF. CDR3 coding DNA: TGTGCCAGCAGCGTAGAAACCGGGGAGCTGTTTTTT.

The chain uses TRBV7-2 and TRBJ1-4; no clear D gene. This CDR3 comprises 14 residues. Between the trimmed V and J ends, which lost 5 bases and 5 bases, there was a span of 12 bases. Germline values: CDR1 SGHTA, CDR2 FQGNSA. The CDR3 DNA follows: TGTGCCAGCAGCCCAGTAGGCACAAATGAAAAACTGTTTTTT. It is translated as CASSPVGTNEKLFF.

The chain couples TRBV12-3 or TRBV12-4 to TRBJ1-1; 10 bases align to TRBD1. This CDR3 is 13 amino acids long. The ends lost 5 bases at V and 6 bases at J; junction bases unmatched: 3. CDR3 coding DNA: TGTGCCAGCAGTCCCGGGACAGGGGCTGAAGCTTTCTTT. It encodes CASSPGTGAEAFF.

V is TRBV18 and J is TRBJ2-2, with D unclear. Between the trimmed V and J ends, which lost 4 bases and 0 bases, there was a span of 12 bases. This CDR3 is 16 amino acids long. Germline CDR1 reads KGHSH; CDR2 reads LQKENI. The CDR3 reads CASSRVGQPNTGELFF. In DNA, the CDR3 is TGTGCCAGCTCACGAGTCGGGCAGCCGAACACCGGGGAGCTGTTTTTT.

The chain carries TRBV28 and TRBJ2-4, with D perhaps TRBD1 (5 bases). Germline lookup yields CDR1 MDHEN and CDR2 SYDVKM. The ends were cut back, 6 bases at V and 0 bases at J, with 18 bases in the middle. CDR3 length: 17 amino acids. The chain's CDR3 is CASRTINRRLAKNIQYF. The CDR3 coding sequence is TGTGCCAGCAGGACCATAAACAGGAGATTAGCCAAAAACATTCAGTACTTC.

The chain carries TRBV7-2 and TRBJ1-3, with a weak D call TRBD1 (6 bases). Germline assignment: CDR1 SGHTA and CDR2 FQGNSA. V dropped 0 bases and J dropped 4 bases, with 7 bases sitting between them. CDR3 length: 14 residues. CDR3 sequence: CASSLARGGNTIYF. The CDR3 nucleotides read TGTGCCAGCAGCTTAGCCAGGGGAGGAAACACCATATATTTT.

This chain links TRBV15 with TRBJ1-4; D call uncertain. Between the trimmed V and J ends, which lost 5 bases and 8 bases, there was a span of 12 bases. The CDR3 extends over 13 amino acids. In germline, CDR1 is LNHNV, CDR2 YYDKDF (reference sequence). CDR3 residues: CATSPVGREKLFF. DNA of the CDR3: TGTGCCACCAGCCCAGTCGGGAGGGAAAAACTGTTTTTT. Complete variable domain (other parts from reference TRBV15 and TRBJ1-4): DAMVIQNPRYQVTQFGKPVTLSCSQTLNHNVMYWYQQKSSQAPKLLFHYYDKDFNNEADTPDNFQSRRPNTSFCFLDIRSPGLGDTAMYLCATSPVGREKLFFGSGTQLSVL.

The V call is TRBV18, the J call TRBJ2-2, with 7 bases matching TRBD2. The V gene end was trimmed by 3 bases and the J gene end by 2 bases; junction bases not matched to a gene: 9. The germline CDR1 and CDR2 sequences are KGHSH and LQKENI. CDR3 length equals 17 residues. Here the CDR3 DNA reads TGTGCCAGCTCACCCCCTGAGAGCGGGAAAAACACCGGGGAGCTGTTTTTT. Translated, it gives CASSPPESGKNTGELFF.

The chain employs TRBV7-2 and TRBJ1-6; D remains unclear. Per germline, CDR1 SGHTA and CDR2 FQGNSA. V dropped 0 bases and J dropped 7 bases, with 4 bases sitting between them. The CDR3 runs 13 residues. CDR3 coding DNA: TGTGCCAGCAGCTTAGCCTGGAATTCACCCCTCCACTTT. Translating it yields CASSLAWNSPLHF.

The DNA for the CDR3 is TGTGCCAGTAGCCTCTGGGGCGGGGATACGCAGTATTTT. It is translated as CASSLWGGDTQYF. J is TRBJ2-3 and V is TRBV19; possibly TRBD1 or TRBD2 for D (5 bases each). Germline loops: CDR1 LNHDA, CDR2 SQIVND (reference sequence). Trimming removed 6 bases from V and 6 bases from J, with 13 bases in between. CDR3 length: 13 residues.

The rearrangement uses TRBV6-1 and TRBJ1-4; 8 bases align to TRBD1. Germline V gene data show CDR1 as MNHNS and CDR2 as SASEGT. This CDR3 region has 16 residues. With 4 bases clipped from V and 1 base from J, the junction kept 5 bases outside the gene matches. DNA for the CDR3: TGTGCCAGCAGTGTCACAGGGGGAGGAACTAATGAAAAACTGTTTTTT. Translated, it gives CASSVTGGGTNEKLFF.

The rearrangement links TRBV6-1 to TRBJ1-1, with 7 nucleotides matching TRBD1. Germline CDR1 is MNHNS and CDR2 is SASEGT. The CDR3 is 14 amino acids. Unmatched junction bases numbered 1, after V lost 3 bases and J lost 0 bases. The DNA for the CDR3 is TGTGCCAGCAGTGACAGGGGGGTGAACACTGAAGCTTTCTTT. It specifies CASSDRGVNTEAFF.

This clone was recorded once. The genes are TRBV5-1 and TRBJ2-6; D gene uncertain. Germline V gene sequence: CDR1 SGHRS, CDR2 YFSETQ. V lost 1 base and J 0 bases, leaving 17 bases between the germline ends. CDR3 length: 19 residues. In nucleotides, the CDR3 is TGCGCCAGCAGCTTGTGGCGGTTTACCTCCGACTCTGGGGCCAACGTCCTGACTTTC. Protein sequence: CASSLWRFTSDSGANVLTF.